This T cell receptor (beta chain) was observed in a study of blood T cells in healthy people across ages. CDR1 and CDR2 from the germline V gene are MGHDK and SYGVNS. CDR3 size: 14 residues. J lost 5 bases, V lost 4 bases, and 5 bases had no gene match. Note on this clonotype: Its antigen is currently unknown.

The study, taken as a whole, reports: PBMCs left unsorted prevented a conclusive naive versus antigen-experienced comparison. Any changes in expanded clonotypes were possibly confounded, as donor CMV status remained unknown.

Roughly 9.2 milliliters of peripheral blood were drawn from each donor into EDTA-treated tubes. PCR was performed a second time for roughly 7 to 11 cycles using a sample-barcoded 5' primer and a J-beta primer mix. The authors tagged each cDNA molecule using a template-switch adaptor with 12 random nucleotides. TCRdb analysed the 5' RACE reads with MiXCR anew, one entry per CDR3 protein. The table lists about 1.5 million distinct CDR3 sequences, 35% to 45% of them singletons. The rearrangement links TRBV25-1 to TRBJ2-7; 10 bases are shared with TRBD1. Specimen: blood. The clonotype was recovered from a woman aged 18 to 35 in good health. The CDR3: CASSAYGTGDEQYF. The CDR3 DNA reads TGTGCCAGCAGTGCCTACGGGACAGGGGACGAGCAGTACTTC.